This T cell receptor (beta chain) derives from a study of cytomegalovirus exposure and HLA in healthy donors. Study as a whole: Tens of millions of unique TCR sequences came from HLA-typed donors in an early release.

PCR involved 60 Vbeta and 13 Jbeta primers. TCRdb keeps only in-frame clones here, not all; method: immunoSEQ multiplex PCR. This sample has around 200,000 clones; over 70% occur once, and the top ten carry over 2.5%. The germline V gene encodes CDR1 LNHDA and CDR2 SQIVND (reference sequence). The CDR3 length is 14 residues. V was shortened by 1 base and J by 6 bases, with 11 bases between the two germline ends. General study points: For TCR beta chains, V- and J-gene trimming was later linked to a missense DCLRE1C variant. Later analysis indicated greater clonal expansion among HLA-associated TCR beta chains than among equally common other chains. As a later analysis revealed, the rate of TCR association differed by HLA locus, with DRB1 most and HLA-C fewest.

As to this clone: The antigen is unknown.

The sequencing sample was made of PBMCs. The chain is built from TRBV19 and TRBJ2-3, with D tentatively TRBD2 (5 bases). The TCR comes from a female donor in good health and CMV-seronegative. CDR3 coding DNA: TGTGCCAGTAGTATAGGGACTCCTGGGGATACGCAGTATTTT. Amino acids: CASSIGTPGDTQYF.